The subject of this entry is one T cell receptor beta chain. Its specificity is unknown. This record comes from a study of T-cell memory formation after mild COVID-19. The V end was cut by 4 bases, the J end by 8 bases, with 21 bases between. CDR1 and CDR2 from the germline V gene are SGHNT and YYREEE (reference sequence). There are 15 residues in the CDR3. A single record per CDR3 protein comes from TCRdb applying MiXCR to the 5' RACE reads. The sample includes 450,000 or so distinct CDR3 sequences, approximately 25% of them seen just once. Study-level points and caveats: Contracting clones, day 15 to 85, had balanced CD4/CD8, and later expanders favored CD4+. Chiefly within CM and EM were the contracting CD4+ clones; CD8+ ones were within EMRA.

The chain links TRBV5-4 to TRBJ1-2; D unclear. The clonotype was recovered from an adult woman who had mild COVID-19 (a few samples of this study predate the infection). Cell type and time point are not known. The specimen sequenced was PBMCs or a T cell subset sorted from them (not recorded which). The CDR3 region is CASSGQKRRGVGYTF. CDR3 DNA: TGTGCCAGCAGCGGCCAGAAGAGGAGAGGAGTGGGCTACACCTTC.